Listed below are T cell receptor beta chains from one sample, sequenced in a study of OX40 agonist ivuxolimab in advanced cancers. Assay: immunoSEQ multiplex PCR; the TCRdb copy retains only in-frame clones and omits some. Here the sample spans approximately 11,000 clones, around 84% being singletons. The source material was CD4+ or CD8+ T cells sorted from blood, sampled in a trial of the OX40 agonist ivuxolimab. The receptors stem from an adult with an advanced solid tumor such as melanoma, head and neck, liver or kidney cancer. The CDR3 runs from the conserved cysteine through the conserved F or W. The order of the fields is D gene, V gene, clone size, J gene, CDR3 protein, CDR3 DNA. The D gene is left open where the match is weak. The size of a clone is reported for some rows only, either as once, few or many, or as a class for expanded clones.

NA	TRBV7-6	NA	TRBJ2-1	CASSPRGGAYNEQFF	TGTGCCAGCAGCCCCAGGGGCGGAGCTTACAATGAGCAGTTCTTC
NA	TRBV7-2	NA	TRBJ1-6	CASSLAGEWQSPLHF	TGTGCCAGCAGCTTAGCAGGGGAGTGGCAGTCACCCCTCCACTTT
TRBD1	TRBV7-9	NA	TRBJ1-5	CASSRGTGRYQPQHF	TGTGCCAGCAGCCGGGGGACAGGGCGGTATCAGCCCCAGCATTTT
TRBD1	TRBV5-4	NA	TRBJ1-4	CASSLVGQGREANEKLFF	TGTGCCAGCAGCTTGGTAGGACAGGGGAGGGAAGCTAATGAAAAACTGTTTTTT
NA	TRBV11-3	NA	TRBJ1-1	CASSFGNTEAFF	TGTGCCAGCAGCTTCGGGAACACTGAAGCTTTCTTT
NA	TRBV6-5	NA	TRBJ2-7	CASKIGQGIAYEQYF	TGTGCCAGCAAGATCGGTCAGGGGATAGCCTACGAGCAGTACTTC
NA	TRBV27	NA	TRBJ2-1	CASSLSTLHEQFF	TGTGCCAGCAGTTTATCCACGCTCCATGAGCAGTTCTTC
TRBD2	TRBV10-2	NA	TRBJ2-2	CASSLAGGYTGELFF	TGCGCCAGCAGTTTAGCGGGAGGTTATACCGGGGAGCTGTTTTTT
NA	TRBV12-5	NA	TRBJ1-5	CASGLTGSTFGNQPQHF	TGTGCTAGTGGTTTAACAGGGAGTACCTTCGGCAATCAGCCCCAGCATTTT
TRBD2	TRBV6-5	NA	TRBJ2-5	CASRPGTSEWETQYF	TGTGCCAGCAGGCCCGGGACTAGCGAATGGGAGACCCAGTACTTC
NA	TRBV4-1	few	TRBJ2-7	CASSQDPGTYEQYF	TGCGCCAGCAGCCAAGATCCCGGAACCTACGAGCAGTACTTC
NA	TRBV6-1	NA	TRBJ1-4	CASSFSAEKLFF	TGTGCCAGCAGTTTTTCAGCGGAAAAACTGTTTTTT
TRBD1	TRBV28	NA	TRBJ1-2	CASSLYRTGGFGYTF	TGTGCCAGCAGTTTATATCGGACAGGGGGCTTTGGCTACACCTTC
NA	TRBV4-1	once	TRBJ1-3	CASSQVIGPSGNTIYF	TGCGCCAGCAGCCAAGTTATAGGGCCCTCTGGAAACACCATATATTTT
NA	TRBV6-1	NA	TRBJ2-5	CASSVTGTHQETQYF	TGTGCCAGCAGTGTAACCGGGACGCACCAAGAGACCCAGTACTTC
TRBD1	TRBV5-8	NA	TRBJ1-2	CASSVTGGGYGYTF	TGTGCCAGCAGCGTGACAGGGGGCGGCTATGGCTACACCTTC
TRBD2	TRBV5-4	NA	TRBJ2-7	CASSPGTSGNLREQYF	TGTGCCAGCAGCCCCGGGACTAGCGGGAACCTCCGGGAGCAGTACTTC
NA	TRBV7-9	once	TRBJ2-7	CASSLVQGAYEQYF	TGTGCCAGCAGCTTGGTCCAGGGAGCCTACGAGCAGTACTTC
NA	TRBV27	NA	TRBJ1-1	CASSLNFGRTDTEAFF	TGTGCCAGCAGTTTAAATTTCGGGCGGACTGACACTGAAGCTTTCTTT
TRBD2	TRBV5-1	NA	TRBJ2-7	CASSIQTSGYLREQYF	TGCGCCAGCAGCATCCAGACTAGCGGTTACCTCCGCGAGCAGTACTTC
TRBD1	TRBV10-3	NA	TRBJ2-1	CAINRDRDVYNEQFF	TGTGCCATCAACCGGGACAGGGATGTGTACAATGAGCAGTTCTTC